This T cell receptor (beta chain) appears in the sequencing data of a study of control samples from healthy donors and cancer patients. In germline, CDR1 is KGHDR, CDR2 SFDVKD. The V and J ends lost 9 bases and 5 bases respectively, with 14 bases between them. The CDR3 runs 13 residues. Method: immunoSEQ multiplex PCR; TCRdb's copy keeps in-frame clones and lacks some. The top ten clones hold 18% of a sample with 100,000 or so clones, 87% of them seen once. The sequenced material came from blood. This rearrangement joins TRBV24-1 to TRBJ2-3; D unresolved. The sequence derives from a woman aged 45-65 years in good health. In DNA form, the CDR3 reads TGTGCCACCGGGAACGATGTTGGAGATACGCAGTATTTT. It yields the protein CATGNDVGDTQYF.